The clone carrying this TCR beta chain was detected ten times or more. The data originate from a study of T-cell memory formation after mild COVID-19. TCRdb processed the 5' RACE reads anew with MiXCR; each CDR3 protein has one entry. Of 180,000 or so distinct CDR3 sequences listed, around a tenth are singletons. The CDR3 has 14 residues. V shed 8 bases, J shed 6 bases, and the junction held 10 bases outside the gene matches. From germline, CDR1 is SGHTA and CDR2 FQGNSA. The chain has TRBV7-2 and TRBJ2-3; 8 nucleotides match TRBD2. This TCR was sampled from a man aged 18-30 years who had mild COVID-19 (a few samples of this study predate the infection). Cell type and time point are not known. The sequenced sample consisted of PBMCs or a T cell subset sorted from them (not recorded which). CDR3 nucleotide sequence: TGTGCCAGCCGGAAACGACTAGCGACGGATACGCAGTATTTT. Amino acid sequence: CASRKRLATDTQYF.